One T cell receptor (beta chain) is described in this entry. The target antigen is unknown. Negative isolation yielded the CD8+ and CD4+ T cells, while FACS enriched the TEMRA cells. An input of roughly 0.5 to 1 ug of RNA was subjected to reverse transcription using random hexamers. immunoSEQ multiplex PCR amplified TCR beta CDR3 across 54 Vbeta, 13 Jbeta. TCRdb reanalysed the immunoSEQ multiplex PCR reads using MiXCR and keeps one entry per CDR3 protein. The sample has about 120,000 distinct CDR3 sequences, roughly 94% seen once. The data are from a study of CD8 T cells in Susac syndrome. CDR3 length: 14 amino acids. The V gene's germline CDR1 is SGHTA and CDR2 FQGNSA. Trimming pared 1 base from V and 1 base from J, leaving 7 bases between. Study-level findings and limits: The study recognized that its TCR sequencing and HLA analysis covered a relatively small number of individuals.

Sequencing input: CD4+ T cells from PBMCs. This sequence joins TRBV7-2 and TRBJ1-2; D uncertain. The TCR was taken from a human donor in good health. This CDR3 reads CASSLEGHNYGYTF. The CDR3 DNA reads as TGTGCCAGCAGCTTAGAGGGCCATAACTATGGCTACACCTTC.